These 2 T cell receptor beta chains were sequenced from one sample in a study of T-cell memory formation after mild COVID-19. TCRdb used MiXCR to reprocess the 5' RACE reads, holding one entry per CDR3 protein. Here the sample spans 150,000 to 200,000 distinct CDR3 sequences, around a tenth being singletons. The sample taken for sequencing was PBMCs or a T cell subset sorted from them (not recorded which). These receptors were collected from a man aged 18-30 years who had mild COVID-19 (a few samples of this study predate the infection). Cell type and time point are not known.

CDR3 sequence reads: CASSSTVGRGQGTEAFF. The DNA for the CDR3 is TGTGCCAGCAGCTCAACGGTGGGGCGGGGGCAGGGCACTGAAGCTTTCTTT. The chain recombines TRBV7-6 with TRBJ1-1, with D maybe TRBD1 (6 bases). Germline V gives CDR1 SGHVS, CDR2 FNYEAQ. CDR3 length: 17 amino acids. V shed 4 bases and J shed 4 bases, with 22 bases lying between them. The whole variable domain, remainder taken from reference TRBV7-6 and TRBJ1-1, is GAGVSQSPRYKVTKRGQDVALRCDPISGHVSLYWYRQALGQGPEFLTYFNYEAQQDKSGLPNDRFSAERPEGSISTLTIQRTEQRDSAMYRCASSSTVGRGQGTEAFFGQGTRLTVV.

About this clonotype itself: This clone may be a read error of a much larger clone one base away. The chain uses TRBV2 and TRBJ1-2; TRBD1 is a possible D gene (5 bases). V was cut by 4 bases and J by 5 bases, with 8 bases left in between. The CDR3 length is 12 residues. CDR1 SNHLY and CDR2 FYNNEI come from the germline V gene. The CDR3 loop reads CASSGGGYGYTF. The CDR3 bases are TGTGCCAGCAGTGGGGGGGGATATGGCTACACCTTC.